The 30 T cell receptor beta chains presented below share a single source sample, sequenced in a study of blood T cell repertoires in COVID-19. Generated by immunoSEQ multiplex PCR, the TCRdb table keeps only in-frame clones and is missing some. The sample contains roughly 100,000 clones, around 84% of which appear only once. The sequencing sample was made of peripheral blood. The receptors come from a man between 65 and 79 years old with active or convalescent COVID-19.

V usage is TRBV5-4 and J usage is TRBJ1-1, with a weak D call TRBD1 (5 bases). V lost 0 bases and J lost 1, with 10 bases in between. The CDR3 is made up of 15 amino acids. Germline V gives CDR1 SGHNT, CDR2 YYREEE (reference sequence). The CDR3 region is CASSLDLRANTEAFF. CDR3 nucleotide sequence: TGTGCCAGCAGCTTGGACCTCAGGGCGAACACTGAAGCTTTCTTT.

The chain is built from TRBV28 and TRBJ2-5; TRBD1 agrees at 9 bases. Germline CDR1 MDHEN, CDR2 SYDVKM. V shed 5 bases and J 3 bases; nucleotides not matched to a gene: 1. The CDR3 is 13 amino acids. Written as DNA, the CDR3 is TGTGCCAGCAGTGACAGGGGGAAAGAGACCCAGTACTTC. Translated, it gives CASSDRGKETQYF.

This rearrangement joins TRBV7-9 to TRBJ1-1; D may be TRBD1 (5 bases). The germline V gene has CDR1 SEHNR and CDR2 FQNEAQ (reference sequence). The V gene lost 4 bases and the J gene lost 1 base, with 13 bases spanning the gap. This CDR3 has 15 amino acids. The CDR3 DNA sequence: TGTGCCAGCAGCTCGTTCTCGACAGCGAACACTGAAGCTTTCTTT. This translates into CASSSFSTANTEAFF.

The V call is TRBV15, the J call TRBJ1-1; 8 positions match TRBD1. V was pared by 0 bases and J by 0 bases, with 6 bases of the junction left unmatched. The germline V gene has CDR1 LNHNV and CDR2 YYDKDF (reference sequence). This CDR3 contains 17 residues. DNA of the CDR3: TGTGCCACCAGCAGAGATCTAACAGGGGGTATGAACACTGAAGCTTTCTTT. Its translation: CATSRDLTGGMNTEAFF.

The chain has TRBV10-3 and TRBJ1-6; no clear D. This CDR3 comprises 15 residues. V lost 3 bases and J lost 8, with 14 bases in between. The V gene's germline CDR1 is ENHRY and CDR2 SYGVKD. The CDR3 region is CAISESSGWDSPLHF. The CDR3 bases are TGTGCCATCAGTGAATCGTCCGGGTGGGATTCACCCCTCCACTTT.

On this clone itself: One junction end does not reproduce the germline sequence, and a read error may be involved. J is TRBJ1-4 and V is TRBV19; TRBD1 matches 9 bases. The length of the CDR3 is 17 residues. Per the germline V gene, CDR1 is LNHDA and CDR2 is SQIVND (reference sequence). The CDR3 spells CASSRGQGLATNEKLFF. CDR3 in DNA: TGTGCCAGCAGTAGAGGACAGGGGCTTGCAACTAATGAAAAACTGTTTTTT.

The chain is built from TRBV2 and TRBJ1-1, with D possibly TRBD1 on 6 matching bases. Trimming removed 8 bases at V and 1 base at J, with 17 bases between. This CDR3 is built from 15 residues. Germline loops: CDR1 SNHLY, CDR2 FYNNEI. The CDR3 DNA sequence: TGTGCCAGCGGGGGGGCTGGGAACCCGAACACTGAAGCTTTCTTT. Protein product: CASGGAGNPNTEAFF.

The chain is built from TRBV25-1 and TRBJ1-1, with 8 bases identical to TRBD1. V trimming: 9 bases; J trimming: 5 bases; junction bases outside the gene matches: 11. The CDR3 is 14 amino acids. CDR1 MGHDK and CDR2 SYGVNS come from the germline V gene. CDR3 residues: CASTAPDRGTEAFF. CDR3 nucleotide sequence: TGTGCCAGTACCGCCCCCGACAGGGGAACTGAAGCTTTCTTT. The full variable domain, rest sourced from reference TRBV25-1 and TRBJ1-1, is EADIYQTPRYLVIGTGKKITLECSQTMGHDKMYWYQQDPGMELHLIHYSYGVNSTEKGDLSSESTVSRIRTEHFPLTLESARPSHTSQYLCASTAPDRGTEAFFGQGTRLTVV.

DNA for the CDR3: TGTGCCAGCAGCCCCTATCGGGACTCGTCCCGCACAGATACGCAGTATTTT. Translating it yields CASSPYRDSSRTDTQYF. The chain has TRBV7-2 and TRBJ2-3, with D possibly matching TRBD2 (6 bases). The CDR3 contains 17 residues. The V gene lost 5 bases and the J gene lost 1 base, with 19 bases spanning the gap. CDR1 and CDR2 from the germline V gene are SGHTA and FQGNSA. The whole variable domain, filled in from reference TRBV7-2 and TRBJ2-3, reads GAGVSQSPSNKVTEKGKDVELRCDPISGHTALYWYRQSLGQGLEFLIYFQGNSAPDKSGLPSDRFSAERTGGSVSTLTIQRTQQEDSAVYLCASSPYRDSSRTDTQYFGPGTRLTVL.

The CDR3 spells CASSSDQPQHF. In nucleotides, the CDR3 is TGTGCCAGCAGTTCCGATCAGCCCCAGCATTTT. The chain has TRBV28 and TRBJ1-5; D gene ambiguous. The CDR3 loop spans 11 amino acids. Germline CDR1 is MDHEN and CDR2 is SYDVKM. V dropped 4 bases and J dropped 5 bases, with 3 bases sitting between them.

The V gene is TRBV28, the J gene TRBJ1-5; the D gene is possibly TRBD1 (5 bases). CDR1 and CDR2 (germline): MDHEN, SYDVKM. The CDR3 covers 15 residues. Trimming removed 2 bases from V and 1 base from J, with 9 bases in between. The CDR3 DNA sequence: TGTGCCAGCAGTTTAGGGGCAGGGAGCAATCAGCCCCAGCATTTT. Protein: CASSLGAGSNQPQHF.

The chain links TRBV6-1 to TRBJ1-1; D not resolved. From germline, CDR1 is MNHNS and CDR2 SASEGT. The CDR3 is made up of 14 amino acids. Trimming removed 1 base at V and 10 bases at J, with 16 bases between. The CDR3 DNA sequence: TGTGCCAGCAGTGAAGTATCGGGAAGTCGCGTAGCTTTCTTT. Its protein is CASSEVSGSRVAFF.

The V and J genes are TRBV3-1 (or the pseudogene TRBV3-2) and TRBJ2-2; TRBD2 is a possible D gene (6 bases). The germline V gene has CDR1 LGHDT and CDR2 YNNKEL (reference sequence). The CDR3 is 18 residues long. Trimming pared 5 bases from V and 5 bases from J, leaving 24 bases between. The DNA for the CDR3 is TGTGCCAGCAGCACGGGGGTAGCGGAGCCCTCGCGGACCGGGGAGCTGTTTTTT. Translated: CASSTGVAEPSRTGELFF.

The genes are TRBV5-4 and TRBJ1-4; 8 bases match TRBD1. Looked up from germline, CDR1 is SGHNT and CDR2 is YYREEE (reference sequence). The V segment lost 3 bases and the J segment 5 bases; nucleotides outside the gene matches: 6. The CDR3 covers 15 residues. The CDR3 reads CASSYTGTGNEKLFF. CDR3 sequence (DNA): TGTGCCAGCAGCTACACCGGGACAGGCAATGAAAAACTGTTTTTT.

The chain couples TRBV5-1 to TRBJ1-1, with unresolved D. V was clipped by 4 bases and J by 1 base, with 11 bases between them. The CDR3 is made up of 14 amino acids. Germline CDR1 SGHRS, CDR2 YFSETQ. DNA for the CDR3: TGCGCCAGCAGCACGACATCCTCGAACACTGAAGCTTTCTTT. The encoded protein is CASSTTSSNTEAFF.

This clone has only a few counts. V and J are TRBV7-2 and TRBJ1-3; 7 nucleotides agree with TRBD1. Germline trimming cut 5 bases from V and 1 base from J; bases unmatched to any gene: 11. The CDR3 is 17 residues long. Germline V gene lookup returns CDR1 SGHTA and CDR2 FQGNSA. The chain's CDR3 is CASSLGRQGRSGNTIYF. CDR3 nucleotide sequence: TGTGCCAGCAGCCTCGGACGACAGGGAAGATCTGGAAACACCATATATTTT.

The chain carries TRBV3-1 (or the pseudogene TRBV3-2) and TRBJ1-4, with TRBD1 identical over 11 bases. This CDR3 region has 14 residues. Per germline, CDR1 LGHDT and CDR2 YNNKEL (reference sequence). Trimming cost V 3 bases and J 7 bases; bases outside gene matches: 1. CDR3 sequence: CASSHGTGGEKLFF. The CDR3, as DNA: TGTGCCAGCAGCCATGGGACAGGGGGTGAAAAACTGTTTTTT.

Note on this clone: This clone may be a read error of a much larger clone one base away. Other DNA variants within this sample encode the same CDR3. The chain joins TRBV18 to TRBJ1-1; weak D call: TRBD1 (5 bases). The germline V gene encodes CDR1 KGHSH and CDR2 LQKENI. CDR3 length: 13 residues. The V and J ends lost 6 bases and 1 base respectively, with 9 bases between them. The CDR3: CASSPGQNTEAFF. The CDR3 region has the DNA TGTGCCAGCTCCCCCGGACAGAACACTGAAGCTTTCTTT.

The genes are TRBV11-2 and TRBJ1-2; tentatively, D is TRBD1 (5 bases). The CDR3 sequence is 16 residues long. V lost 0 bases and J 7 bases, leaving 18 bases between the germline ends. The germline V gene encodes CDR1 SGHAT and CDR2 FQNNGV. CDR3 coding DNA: TGTGCCAGCAGCTTAGAGGTCCTAAGGGGCTCATCTGGCTACACCTTC. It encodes CASSLEVLRGSSGYTF.

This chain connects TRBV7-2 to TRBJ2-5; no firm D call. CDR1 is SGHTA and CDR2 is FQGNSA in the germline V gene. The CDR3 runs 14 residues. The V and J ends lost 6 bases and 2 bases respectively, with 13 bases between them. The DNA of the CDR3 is TGTGCCAGCAGGGCCCCGGGTCCTCAAGAGACCCAGTACTTC. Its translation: CASRAPGPQETQYF.

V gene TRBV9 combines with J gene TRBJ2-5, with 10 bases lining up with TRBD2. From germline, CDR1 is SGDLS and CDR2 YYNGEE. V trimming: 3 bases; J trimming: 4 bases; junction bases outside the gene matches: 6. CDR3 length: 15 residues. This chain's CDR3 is CASSGWTSGRETQYF. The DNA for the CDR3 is TGTGCCAGCAGCGGTTGGACTAGCGGAAGAGAGACCCAGTACTTC.

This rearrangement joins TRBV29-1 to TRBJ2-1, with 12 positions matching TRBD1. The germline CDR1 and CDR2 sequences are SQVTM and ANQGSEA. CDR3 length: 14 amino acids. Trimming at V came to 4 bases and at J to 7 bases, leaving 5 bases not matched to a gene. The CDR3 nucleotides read TGCAGCGTTGGAGGGACAGGGGGCTTGAATGAGCAGTTCTTC. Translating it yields CSVGGTGGLNEQFF.

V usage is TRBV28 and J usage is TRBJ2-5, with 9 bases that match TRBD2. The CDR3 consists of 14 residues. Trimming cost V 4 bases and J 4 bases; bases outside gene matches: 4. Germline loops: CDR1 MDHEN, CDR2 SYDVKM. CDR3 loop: CASSSRGGVETQYF. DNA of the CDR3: TGTGCCAGCAGTTCCCGCGGGGGGGTAGAGACCCAGTACTTC.

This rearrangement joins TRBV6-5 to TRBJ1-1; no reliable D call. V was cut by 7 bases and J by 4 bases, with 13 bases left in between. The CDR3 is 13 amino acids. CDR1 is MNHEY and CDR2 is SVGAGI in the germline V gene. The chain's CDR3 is CASKLSGGTEAFF. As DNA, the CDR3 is TGTGCCAGCAAACTGTCAGGAGGCACTGAAGCTTTCTTT.

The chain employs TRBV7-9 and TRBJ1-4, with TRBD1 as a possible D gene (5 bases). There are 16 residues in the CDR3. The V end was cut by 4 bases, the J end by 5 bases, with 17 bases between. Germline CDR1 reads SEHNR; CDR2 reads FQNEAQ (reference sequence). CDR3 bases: TGTGCCAGCAGCTCAAATCCCACAGGTCCGAATGAAAAACTGTTTTTT. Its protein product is CASSSNPTGPNEKLFF.

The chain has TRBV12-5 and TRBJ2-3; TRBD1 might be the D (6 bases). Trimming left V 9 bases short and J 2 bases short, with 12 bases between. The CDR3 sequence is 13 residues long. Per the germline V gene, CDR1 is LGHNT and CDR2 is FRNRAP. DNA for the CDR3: TGTGCTAGCGGGACACTCAACACAGATACGCAGTATTTT. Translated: CASGTLNTDTQYF.

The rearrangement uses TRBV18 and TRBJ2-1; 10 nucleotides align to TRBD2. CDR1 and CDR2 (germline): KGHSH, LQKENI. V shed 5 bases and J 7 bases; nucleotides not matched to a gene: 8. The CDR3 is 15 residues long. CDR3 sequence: CASSTTSGAGNEQFF. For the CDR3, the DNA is TGTGCCAGCTCAACAACTAGCGGGGCGGGTAATGAGCAGTTCTTC.

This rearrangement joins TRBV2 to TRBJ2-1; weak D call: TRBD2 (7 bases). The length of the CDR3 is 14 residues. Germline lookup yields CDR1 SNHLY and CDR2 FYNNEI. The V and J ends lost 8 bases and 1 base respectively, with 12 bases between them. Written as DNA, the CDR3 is TGTGCCAGCGGGAGGGGGACGTCCTACAATGAGCAGTTCTTC. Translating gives CASGRGTSYNEQFF. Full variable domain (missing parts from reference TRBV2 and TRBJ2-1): EPEVTQTPSHQVTQMGQEVILRCVPISNHLYFYWYRQILGQKVEFLVSFYNNEISEKSEIFDDQFSVERPDGSNFTLKIRSTKLEDSAMYFCASGRGTSYNEQFFGPGTRLTVL.

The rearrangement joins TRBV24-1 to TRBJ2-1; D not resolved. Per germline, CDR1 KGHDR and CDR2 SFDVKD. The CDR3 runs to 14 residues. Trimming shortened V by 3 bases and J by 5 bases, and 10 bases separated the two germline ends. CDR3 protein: CATSDTPKNNEQFF. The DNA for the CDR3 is TGTGCCACCAGTGATACACCCAAGAACAATGAGCAGTTCTTC.

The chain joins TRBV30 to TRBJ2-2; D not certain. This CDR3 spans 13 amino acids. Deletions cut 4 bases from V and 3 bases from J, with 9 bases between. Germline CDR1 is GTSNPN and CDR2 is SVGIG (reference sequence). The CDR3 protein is CAWNRWDTGELFF. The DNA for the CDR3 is TGTGCCTGGAACAGATGGGACACCGGGGAGCTGTTTTTT.